This T cell receptor beta chain stems from a study of Graves' ophthalmopathy and Graves' hyperthyroidism. Findings and limits, study-wide: A model of 13 signatures distinguished ophthalmopathy from stable hyperthyroidism at around 90% sensitivity and 70% to 84% specificity.

The PBMCs were taken from around 10 ml of fresh peripheral blood. The sequenced template was RNA, covering the TCR beta CDR3 region. HTBI primers were employed in first-round RT-PCR, then a second-round multiplex PCR followed. TCRdb redid the calling of the multiplex PCR reads with MiXCR, one entry per CDR3 protein. The sample has 300,000 to 400,000 distinct CDR3 sequences, 15% to 20% seen once. The junction had 10 bases not matched to a gene; V was cut back by 5 bases and J by 7 bases. Germline V gene sequence: CDR1 SNHLY, CDR2 FYNNEI. The CDR3 covers 15 residues. A word on this clonotype: The antigen is undetermined.

The gene calls are TRBV2 and TRBJ2-4, with 8 bases that match TRBD1. The TCR originated in an adult man with Graves' ophthalmopathy. Sequencing used peripheral blood. The CDR3 coding sequence is TGTGCCAGCAGTTTGGACAGGGTTGGGAAGAACATTCAGTACTTC. Protein: CASSLDRVGKNIQYF.